This is a list of T cell receptor beta chains from one sample in a study of T cell changes during pregnancy in multiple sclerosis. Produced via immunoSEQ multiplex PCR; TCRdb's table is partial and in-frame only. This table holds 40,000 to 55,000 clones, 90% to 95% found once. Here the sequenced sample was CD8+ T cells from peripheral blood mononuclear cells, taken in the first trimester of pregnancy. The receptors originated from a female donor with multiple sclerosis, enrolled in a pregnancy study. CDR3s include the opening cysteine and the closing phenylalanine or tryptophan. Fields, in order: V gene, CDR3 length, CDR3 protein.

TRBV13 | 14 | CASSLGLADNEQFF
TRBV4-1 | 16 | CASSDLPGQGREKLFF
TRBV19 | 15 | CASSPRQAGSSEAFF
TRBV7-9 | 18 | CASSSFPQVAGETDTQYF
TRBV7-9 | 16 | CASSPRVQGDPYEQYF
TRBV7-9 | 13 | CATSGGNQETQYF
TRBV7-6 | 17 | CASSGRRGLAGTDTQYF
TRBV10-1 | 18 | CASSERTANFYSGNTIYF
TRBV27 | 16 | CASSNREPTSYNEQFF
TRBV29-1 | 16 | CSVDGWGGGSYNEQFF
TRBV15 | 17 | CATSRPPGRASTDTQYF
TRBV6-1 | 15 | CASSEVAAGGYGYTF
TRBV19 | 15 | CASSIGDSGGNEQFF